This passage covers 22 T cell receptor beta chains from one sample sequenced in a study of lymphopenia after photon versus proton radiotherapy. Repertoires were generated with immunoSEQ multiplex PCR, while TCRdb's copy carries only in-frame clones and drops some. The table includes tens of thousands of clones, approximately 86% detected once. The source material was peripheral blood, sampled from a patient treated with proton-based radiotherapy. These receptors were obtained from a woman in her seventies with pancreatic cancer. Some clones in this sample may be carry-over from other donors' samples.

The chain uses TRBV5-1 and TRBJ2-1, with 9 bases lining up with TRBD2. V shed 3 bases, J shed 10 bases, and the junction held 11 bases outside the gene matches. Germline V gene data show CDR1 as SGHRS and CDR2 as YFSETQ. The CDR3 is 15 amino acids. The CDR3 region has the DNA TGCGCCAGCAGCTGGGGTAGCGGGAGTTCCGGAGAGCAGTTCTTC. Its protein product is CASSWGSGSSGEQFF.

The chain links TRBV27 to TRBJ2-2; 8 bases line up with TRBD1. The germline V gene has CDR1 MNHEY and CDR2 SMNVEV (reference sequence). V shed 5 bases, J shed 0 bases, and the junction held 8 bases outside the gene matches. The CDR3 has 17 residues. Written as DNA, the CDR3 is TGTGCCAGCAGTCCTAGATGGGACAGGTCGAACACCGGGGAGCTGTTTTTT. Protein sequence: CASSPRWDRSNTGELFF.

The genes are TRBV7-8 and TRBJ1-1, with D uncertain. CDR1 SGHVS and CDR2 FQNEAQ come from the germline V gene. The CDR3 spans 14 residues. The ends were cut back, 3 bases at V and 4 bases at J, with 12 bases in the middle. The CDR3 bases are TGTGCCAGCAGCTTTTCTGGTTTGGGCACTGAAGCTTTCTTT. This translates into CASSFSGLGTEAFF.

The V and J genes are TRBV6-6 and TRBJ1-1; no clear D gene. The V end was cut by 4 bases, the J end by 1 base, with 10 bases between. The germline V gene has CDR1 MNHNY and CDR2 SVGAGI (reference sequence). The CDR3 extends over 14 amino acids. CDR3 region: CASSSGWGNTEAFF. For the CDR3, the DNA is TGTGCCAGCAGTTCAGGATGGGGGAACACTGAAGCTTTCTTT.

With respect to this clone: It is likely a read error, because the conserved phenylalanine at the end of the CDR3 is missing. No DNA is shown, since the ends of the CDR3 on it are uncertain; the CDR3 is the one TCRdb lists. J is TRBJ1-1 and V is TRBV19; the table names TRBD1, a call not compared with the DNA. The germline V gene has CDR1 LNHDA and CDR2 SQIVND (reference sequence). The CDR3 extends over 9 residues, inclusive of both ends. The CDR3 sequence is CASQGTGTY.

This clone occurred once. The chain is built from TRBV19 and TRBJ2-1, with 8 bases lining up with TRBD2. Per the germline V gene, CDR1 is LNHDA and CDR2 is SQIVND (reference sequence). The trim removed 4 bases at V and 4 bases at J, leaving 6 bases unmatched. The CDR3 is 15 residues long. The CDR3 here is CASSSGAGGYNEQFF. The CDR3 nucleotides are TGTGCCAGTAGTAGCGGTGCGGGAGGATACAATGAGCAGTTCTTC. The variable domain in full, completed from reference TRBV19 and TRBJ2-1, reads DGGITQSPKYLFRKEGQNVTLSCEQNLNHDAMYWYRQDPGQGLRLIYYSQIVNDFQKGDIAEGYSVSREKKESFPLTVTSAQKNPTAFYLCASSSGAGGYNEQFFGPGTRLTVL.

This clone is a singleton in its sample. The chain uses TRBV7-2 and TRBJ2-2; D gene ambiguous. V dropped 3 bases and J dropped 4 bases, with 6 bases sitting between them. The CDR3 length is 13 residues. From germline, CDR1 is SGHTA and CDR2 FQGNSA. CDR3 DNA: TGTGCCAGCAGCTTTGGGTCCACCGGGGAGCTGTTTTTT. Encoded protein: CASSFGSTGELFF. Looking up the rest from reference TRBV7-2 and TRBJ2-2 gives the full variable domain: GAGVSQSPSNKVTEKGKDVELRCDPISGHTALYWYRQSLGQGLEFLIYFQGNSAPDKSGLPSDRFSAERTGGSVSTLTIQRTQQEDSAVYLCASSFGSTGELFFGEGSRLTVL.

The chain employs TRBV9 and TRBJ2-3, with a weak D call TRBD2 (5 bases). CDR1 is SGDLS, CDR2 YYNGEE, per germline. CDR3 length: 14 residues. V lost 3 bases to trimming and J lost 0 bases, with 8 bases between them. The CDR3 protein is CASSEGLSTDTQYF. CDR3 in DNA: TGTGCCAGCAGCGAAGGACTGAGCACAGATACGCAGTATTTT.

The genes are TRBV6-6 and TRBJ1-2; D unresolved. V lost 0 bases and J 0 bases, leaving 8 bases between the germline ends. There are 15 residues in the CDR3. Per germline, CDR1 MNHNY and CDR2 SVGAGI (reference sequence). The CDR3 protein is CASSYSSQANYGYTF. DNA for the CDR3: TGTGCCAGCAGTTACTCTAGTCAAGCTAACTATGGCTACACCTTC.

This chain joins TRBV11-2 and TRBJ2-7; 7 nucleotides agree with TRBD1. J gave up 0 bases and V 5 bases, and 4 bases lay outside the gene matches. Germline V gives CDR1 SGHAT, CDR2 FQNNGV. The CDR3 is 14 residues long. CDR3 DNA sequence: TGTGCCAGCAGCCGGGACAGCTACTCCTACGAGCAGTACTTC. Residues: CASSRDSYSYEQYF.

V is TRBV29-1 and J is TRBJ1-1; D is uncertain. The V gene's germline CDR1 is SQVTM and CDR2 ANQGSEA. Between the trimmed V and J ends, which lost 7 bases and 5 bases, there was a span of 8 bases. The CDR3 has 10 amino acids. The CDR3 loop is CSGRITEAFF. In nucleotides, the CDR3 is TGCAGCGGACGGATTACTGAAGCTTTCTTT.

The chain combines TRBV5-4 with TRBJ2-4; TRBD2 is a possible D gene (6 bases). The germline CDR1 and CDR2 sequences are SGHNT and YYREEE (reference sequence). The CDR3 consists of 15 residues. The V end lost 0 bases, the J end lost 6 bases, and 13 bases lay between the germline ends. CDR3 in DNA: TGTGCCAGCAGCTTGGACGTGGGAGGCGGAAACATTCAGTACTTC. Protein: CASSLDVGGGNIQYF.

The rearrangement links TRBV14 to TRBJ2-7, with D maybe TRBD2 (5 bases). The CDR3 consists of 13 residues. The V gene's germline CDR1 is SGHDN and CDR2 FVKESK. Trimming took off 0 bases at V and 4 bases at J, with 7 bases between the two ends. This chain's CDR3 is CASSQDRRYEQYF. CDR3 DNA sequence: TGTGCCAGCAGCCAAGATAGGAGGTACGAGCAGTACTTC. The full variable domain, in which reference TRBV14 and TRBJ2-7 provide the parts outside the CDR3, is EAGVTQFPSHSVIEKGQTVTLRCDPISGHDNLYWYRRVMGKEIKFLLHFVKESKQDESGMPNNRFLAERTGGTYSTLKVQPAELEDSGVYFCASSQDRRYEQYFGPGTRLTVT.

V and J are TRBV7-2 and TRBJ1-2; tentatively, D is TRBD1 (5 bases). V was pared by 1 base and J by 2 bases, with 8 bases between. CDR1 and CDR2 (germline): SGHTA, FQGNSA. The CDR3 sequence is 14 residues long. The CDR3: CASSLVEGNYGYTF. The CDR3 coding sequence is TGTGCCAGCAGCTTAGTCGAGGGGAACTATGGCTACACCTTC.

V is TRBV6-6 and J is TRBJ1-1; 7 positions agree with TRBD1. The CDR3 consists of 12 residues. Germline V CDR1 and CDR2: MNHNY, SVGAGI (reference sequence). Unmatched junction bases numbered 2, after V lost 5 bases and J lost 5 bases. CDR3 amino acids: CASSHRGTEAFF. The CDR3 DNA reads TGTGCCAGCAGTCACAGGGGAACTGAAGCTTTCTTT.

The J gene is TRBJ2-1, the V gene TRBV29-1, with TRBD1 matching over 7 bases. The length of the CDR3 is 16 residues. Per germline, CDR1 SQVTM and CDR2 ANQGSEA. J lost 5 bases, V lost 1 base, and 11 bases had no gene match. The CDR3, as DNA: TGCAGCGTTGAAGGTATAATCAGGGGGAAGGACAATGAGCAGTTCTTC. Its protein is CSVEGIIRGKDNEQFF.

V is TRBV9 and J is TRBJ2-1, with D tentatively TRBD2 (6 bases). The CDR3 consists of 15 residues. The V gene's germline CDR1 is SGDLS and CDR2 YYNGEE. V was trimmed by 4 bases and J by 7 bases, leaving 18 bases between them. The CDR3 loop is CASSRGGTEMNEQFF. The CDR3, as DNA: TGTGCCAGCAGCCGGGGCGGGACGGAGATGAATGAGCAGTTCTTC.

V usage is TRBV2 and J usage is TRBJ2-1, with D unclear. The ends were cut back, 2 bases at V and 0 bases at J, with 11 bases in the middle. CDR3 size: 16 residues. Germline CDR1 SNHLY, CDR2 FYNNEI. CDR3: CASSEWAGSSYNEQFF. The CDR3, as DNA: TGTGCCAGCAGTGAATGGGCTGGCAGCTCCTACAATGAGCAGTTCTTC.

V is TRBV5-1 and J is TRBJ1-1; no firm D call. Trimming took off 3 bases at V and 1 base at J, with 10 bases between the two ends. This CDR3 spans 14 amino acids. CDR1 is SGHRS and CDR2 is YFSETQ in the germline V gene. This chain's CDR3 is CASSSLQTNTEAFF. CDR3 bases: TGCGCCAGCAGCTCGTTACAGACGAACACTGAAGCTTTCTTT.

DNA of the CDR3: TGTGCCAGCACTTCGGGGAGGGGGGCCCTGAACACTGAAGCTTTCTTT. Translating it yields CASTSGRGALNTEAFF. This chain uses TRBV9 with TRBJ1-1; tentative D call: TRBD1 (6 bases). From germline, CDR1 is SGDLS and CDR2 YYNGEE. The CDR3 length is 16 residues. V lost 6 bases to trimming and J lost 0 bases, with 18 bases between them.

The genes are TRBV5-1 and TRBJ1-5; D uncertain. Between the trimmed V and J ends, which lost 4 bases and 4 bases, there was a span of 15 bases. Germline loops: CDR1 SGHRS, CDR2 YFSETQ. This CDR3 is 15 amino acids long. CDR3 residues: CASSLDNSQNQPQHF. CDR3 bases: TGCGCCAGCAGCCTAGACAATTCCCAAAATCAGCCCCAGCATTTT.

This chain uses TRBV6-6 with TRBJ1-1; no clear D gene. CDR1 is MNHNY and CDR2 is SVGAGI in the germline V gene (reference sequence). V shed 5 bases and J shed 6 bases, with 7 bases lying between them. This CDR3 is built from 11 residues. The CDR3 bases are TGTGCCAGCAGTCCCGTCCCTGAAGCTTTCTTT. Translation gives CASSPVPEAFF.